The present T cell receptor beta chain was sequenced within a study of blood T cell repertoires in COVID-19. At the level of the study: COVID-19 samples collected from the United States, Italy and Spain covered acute and convalescent phases. The analysed material was cDNA or gDNA that came from T cells, B-cell-depleted T cells, or PBMCs.

J lost 10 bases, V lost 4 bases, and 6 bases had no gene match. This CDR3 contains 14 residues. Germline V gene sequence: CDR1 SGHRS, CDR2 YFSETQ. Assay used: immunoSEQ multiplex PCR; TCRdb lists only in-frame clones, some missing. The sample holds some 100,000 clones; more than 75% are singletons and the top ten take roughly 5%. The sequence was collected from a woman of 80 years or more with active COVID-19. Sequencing input: peripheral blood. The genes are TRBV5-1 and TRBJ1-6, with 9 bases identical to TRBD1. The CDR3 DNA follows: TGCGCCAGCAGCGCGGGACAGGGAGTATCACCCCTCCACTTT. The encoded protein is CASSAGQGVSPLHF.